The 5 T cell receptor beta chains below come from one sample, sequenced in a study of shared clonotypes between healthy human individuals. The protocol was immunoSEQ multiplex PCR, while the TCRdb copy is restricted to in-frame clones and leaves out a portion. The sample has about 2.4 million clones; over 85% are singletons. The sequencing sample was made of naive CD4+ T cells from PBMCs. Subset noted: CD45RA+ positively selected. These receptor sequences come from a man between 18 and 29 years old in good health. Some clones in this sample may be carry-over from other donors' samples.

This chain links TRBV19 with TRBJ2-5; D tentatively fits TRBD1 or TRBD2 (6 bases each). The CDR3 runs to 15 residues. Trimming stripped 9 bases from V and 5 bases from J, with 22 bases between. Germline V CDR1 and CDR2: LNHDA, SQIVND (reference sequence). CDR3 amino acids: CASQRGVSNGETQYF. For the CDR3, the DNA is TGTGCCAGCCAAAGGGGGGTTTCGAACGGTGAGACCCAGTACTTC.

The rearrangement joins TRBV29-1 to TRBJ2-1; no definite D call. Trimming shortened V by 4 bases and J by 10 bases, and 8 bases separated the two germline ends. This CDR3 has 10 residues. Per germline, CDR1 SQVTM and CDR2 ANQGSEA. This CDR3 reads CSVGSREQFF. CDR3 bases: TGCAGCGTTGGTTCAAGGGAGCAGTTCTTC.

The genes are TRBV28 and TRBJ1-5; 9 bases line up with TRBD1. The V gene end was trimmed by 7 bases and the J gene end by 5 bases; junction bases not matched to a gene: 12. The CDR3 extends over 16 amino acids. Per the germline V gene, CDR1 is MDHEN and CDR2 is SYDVKM. The CDR3 loop is CASNAPGQGPDQPQHF. The DNA for the CDR3 is TGTGCCAGCAACGCACCAGGACAGGGGCCGGATCAGCCCCAGCATTTT.

This chain uses TRBV7-9 with TRBJ2-1, with 7 nucleotides matching TRBD2. The CDR3 is made up of 15 amino acids. Germline-derived CDR1 and CDR2 are SEHNR and FQNEAQ (reference sequence). V lost 1 base to trimming and J lost 13 bases; unmatched junction nucleotides: 13. CDR3 DNA sequence: TGTGCCAGCAGCTTAGTGGTGGGACTAATGTTATCACAGTTCTTC. Protein: CASSLVVGLMLSQFF.

This clone was seen more than once but under ten times. The rearrangement joins TRBV30 to TRBJ1-1, with TRBD1 identical over 8 bases. This CDR3 has 14 amino acids. Trimming at V came to 2 bases and at J to 0 bases, leaving 2 bases not matched to a gene. Germline assignment: CDR1 GTSNPN and CDR2 SVGIG (reference sequence). The CDR3 DNA reads TGTGCCTGGAGTCGGACAGGGATGAACACTGAAGCTTTCTTT. Translated: CAWSRTGMNTEAFF.